This TCR beta chain was profiled in a study of T cell responses to AZD1222 COVID-19 vaccine. Whole-study results and caveats: As reported, nearly half of all spike-specific TCRs target variant regions that are unmutated. Regions 160-218 and 743-854 held dominance among vaccine-associated CD4 TCRs, which spanned spike.

The protocol was immunoSEQ multiplex PCR, while the TCRdb copy is restricted to in-frame clones and leaves out a portion. Of approximately 150,000 clones listed, more than 75% are singletons. Note on this clone: Its antigen is undetermined.

The V gene's germline CDR1 is MNHNS and CDR2 SASEGT. The CDR3 sequence is 14 residues long. J was trimmed by 1 base and V by 4 bases; bases with no gene match: 3. The clonotype comes from an adult in good health. Specimen: peripheral blood, collected on day 0 of AZD1222 vaccination. This chain uses TRBV6-1 with TRBJ1-1; TRBD1 agrees at 7 bases. The CDR3 DNA follows: TGTGCCAGCAGTGGGACAGGACGGAACACTGAAGCTTTCTTT. It translates to CASSGTGRNTEAFF.